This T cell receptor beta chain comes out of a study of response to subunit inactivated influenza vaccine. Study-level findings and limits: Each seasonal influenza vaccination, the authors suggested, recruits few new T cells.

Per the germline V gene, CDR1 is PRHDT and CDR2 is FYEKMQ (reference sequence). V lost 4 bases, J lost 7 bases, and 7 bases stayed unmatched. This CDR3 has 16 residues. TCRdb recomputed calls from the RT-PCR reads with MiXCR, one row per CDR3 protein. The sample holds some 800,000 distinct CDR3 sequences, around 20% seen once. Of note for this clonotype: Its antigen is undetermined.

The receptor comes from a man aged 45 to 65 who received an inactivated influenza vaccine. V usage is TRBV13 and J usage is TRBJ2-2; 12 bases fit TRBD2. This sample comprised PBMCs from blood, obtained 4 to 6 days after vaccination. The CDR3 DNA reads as TGTGCCAGCAGCTCTAGACTAGCGGGAGTTAACGGGGAGCTGTTTTTT. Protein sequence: CASSSRLAGVNGELFF.